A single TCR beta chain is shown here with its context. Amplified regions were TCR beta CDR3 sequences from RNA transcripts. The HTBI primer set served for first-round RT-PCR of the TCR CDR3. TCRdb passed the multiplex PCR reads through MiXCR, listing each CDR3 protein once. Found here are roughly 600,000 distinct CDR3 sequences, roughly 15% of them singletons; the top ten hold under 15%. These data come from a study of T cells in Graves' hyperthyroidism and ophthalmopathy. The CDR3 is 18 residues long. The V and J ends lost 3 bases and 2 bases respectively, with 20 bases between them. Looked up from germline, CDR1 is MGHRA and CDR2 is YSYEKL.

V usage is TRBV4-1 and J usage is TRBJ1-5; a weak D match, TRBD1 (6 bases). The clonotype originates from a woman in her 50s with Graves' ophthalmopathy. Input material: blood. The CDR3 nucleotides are TGCGCCAGCAGCCAGGGTCAGGGGCCGGCGTGGGGCAATCAGCCCCAGCATTTT. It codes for CASSQGQGPAWGNQPQHF.